Listed here are 15 T cell receptor beta chains from one sample, sequenced in a study of T-cell reconstitution after alpha-beta-depleted transplantation in children. The TCRbeta library incorporated unique molecular identifiers. Using its own MiXCR run on the PCR reads, TCRdb lists one record per CDR3 protein. The sample has fewer than 550,000 distinct CDR3 sequences, approximately 10% seen once. Sequenced material: PBMCs from the stem cell graft donor, taken from the stem cell graft. The receptor source for this set is a human donor who donated a stem cell graft to a child with acute myeloid leukemia.

In this sample, this clonotype turned up a few times. This chain joins TRBV25-1 and TRBJ2-1; 9 bases are shared with TRBD1. Trimming took 4 bases from V and 4 from J; bases not matched to a gene: 5. The germline V gene encodes CDR1 MGHDK and CDR2 SYGVNS. The CDR3 length is 15 residues. CDR3 region: CASSAAGTGYNEQFF. The CDR3 nucleotides read TGTGCCAGCAGTGCCGCCGGGACAGGGTACAATGAGCAGTTCTTC. The full variable domain, completed using reference TRBV25-1 and TRBJ2-1, is EADIYQTPRYLVIGTGKKITLECSQTMGHDKMYWYQQDPGMELHLIHYSYGVNSTEKGDLSSESTVSRIRTEHFPLTLESARPSHTSQYLCASSAAGTGYNEQFFGPGTRLTVL.

The chain employs TRBV5-1 and TRBJ1-1; D may be TRBD1 (6 bases). Trimming took 0 bases from V and 5 from J, leaving 14 bases between them. Germline assignment: CDR1 SGHRS and CDR2 YFSETQ. The CDR3 spans 15 residues. CDR3 coding DNA: TGCGCCAGCAGCTTGGGCCGACAGGACTGGACTGAAGCTTTCTTT. It specifies CASSLGRQDWTEAFF.

This clonotype came up many times. The V gene is TRBV12-3 or TRBV12-4, the J gene TRBJ1-1; D not resolved. This CDR3 has 13 residues. V lost 6 bases to trimming and J lost 1 base, with 9 bases between them. CDR3 nucleotide sequence: TGTGCCAGCAGAGCCGACGGGAACACTGAAGCTTTCTTT. As protein: CASRADGNTEAFF.

The V call is TRBV4-1, the J call TRBJ2-4; the D gene could be TRBD1 or TRBD2 (5 bases each). V gave up 3 bases and J gave up 0 bases, with 9 bases separating them. Germline-derived CDR1 and CDR2 are MGHRA and YSYEKL. The length of the CDR3 is 15 residues. CDR3 nucleotides: TGCGCCAGCAGCCAGGGACCGATAGCCAAAAACATTCAGTACTTC. Its protein product is CASSQGPIAKNIQYF.

As for this clonotype: Compared with germline, one end of the junction differs, possibly owing to a read error. The chain has TRBV15 and TRBJ2-2, with D possibly being TRBD2 (6 bases). The CDR3 spans 15 residues. Germline CDR1 reads LNHNV; CDR2 reads YYDKDF (reference sequence). CDR3 residues: CATSRDRRNTGGLFF. The CDR3, as DNA: TGTGCCACCAGCAGAGATCGCCGTAACACCGGGGGGCTGTTTTTT.

This clonotype was detected many times. The chain recombines TRBV12-3 or TRBV12-4 with TRBJ2-7; weak D call: TRBD2 (6 bases). With 3 bases removed from V and 3 bases from J, the gap between germline ends came to 9 bases. There are 13 residues in the CDR3. CDR3 sequence reads: CASSLGLLYEQYF. The CDR3, as DNA: TGTGCCAGCAGTTTGGGACTGCTCTACGAGCAGTACTTC.

The table lists this clonotype with a few counts. The chain carries TRBV2 and TRBJ1-3, with TRBD1 identical over 7 bases. Germline V gene data show CDR1 as SNHLY and CDR2 as FYNNEI. Germline trimming cut 8 bases from V and 2 bases from J; bases unmatched to any gene: 0. The CDR3 sequence is 12 residues long. CDR3 in DNA: TGTGCCAGCCAGGGGGCTGGAAACACCATATATTTT. Protein sequence: CASQGAGNTIYF.

The chain combines TRBV27 with TRBJ2-6; no reliable D call. Germline V CDR1 and CDR2: MNHEY, SMNVEV (reference sequence). V lost 2 bases and J lost 3, with 8 bases in between. This CDR3 is 15 amino acids long. The CDR3 loop reads CASSLRPGGANVLTF. The CDR3 coding sequence is TGTGCCAGCAGTTTACGTCCCGGTGGGGCCAACGTCCTGACTTTC.

V is TRBV15 and J is TRBJ1-5; the D gene is possibly TRBD1 (6 bases). The CDR3 has 15 amino acids. Germline CDR1 is LNHNV and CDR2 is YYDKDF (reference sequence). V lost 5 bases and J lost 6, with 17 bases in between. The CDR3: CATSQDIGGFQPQHF. Here the CDR3 DNA reads TGTGCCACCAGCCAAGACATAGGGGGATTTCAGCCCCAGCATTTT.

The chain recombines TRBV4-2 with TRBJ2-2; D is uncertain. The V gene's germline CDR1 is LGHNA and CDR2 YNFKEQ. The CDR3 sequence is 14 residues long. The V end was cut by 6 bases, the J end by 1 base, with 9 bases between. The CDR3 DNA reads TGTGCCAGCAGGCTACAGCAGAACACCGGGGAGCTGTTTTTT. The encoded protein is CASRLQQNTGELFF.

This clonotype has just a few counts. V gene TRBV6-1 combines with J gene TRBJ2-5; 11 bases line up with TRBD2. With 1 base clipped from V and 3 bases from J, the junction kept 7 bases outside the gene matches. CDR1 is MNHNS, CDR2 SASEGT, per germline. This CDR3 comprises 17 residues. CDR3 protein: CASSEGSGRAYEETQYF. The CDR3, as DNA: TGTGCCAGCAGTGAAGGTAGCGGGAGGGCCTACGAAGAGACCCAGTACTTC.

This clonotype was seen many times. The chain is built from TRBV5-1 and TRBJ2-7; D is perhaps TRBD2 (7 bases). Per the germline V gene, CDR1 is SGHRS and CDR2 is YFSETQ. The CDR3 consists of 14 residues. The V end lost 3 bases, the J end lost 5 bases, and 15 bases lay between the germline ends. In DNA form, the CDR3 reads TGCGCCAGCAGCTCGGGGGCGGGAGTTGACGAGCAGTACTTC. Its protein is CASSSGAGVDEQYF.

V usage is TRBV12-5 and J usage is TRBJ2-5; D possibly corresponds to TRBD1 (5 bases). This CDR3 is 13 amino acids long. Germline assignment: CDR1 LGHNT and CDR2 FRNRAP. V dropped 6 bases and J dropped 1 base, with 9 bases sitting between them. The CDR3: CASGGHLQETQYF. In nucleotides, the CDR3 is TGTGCTAGTGGAGGACACCTCCAAGAGACCCAGTACTTC.

This clonotype was seen more than once but under ten times. The chain uses TRBV5-1 and TRBJ2-3; no firm D call. Germline CDR1 reads SGHRS; CDR2 reads YFSETQ. Between the trimmed V and J ends, which lost 0 bases and 1 base, there was a span of 12 bases. The CDR3 sequence is 16 residues long. The CDR3 loop reads CASSLARVGGTDTQYF. In DNA, the CDR3 is TGCGCCAGCAGCTTGGCCCGGGTCGGAGGCACAGATACGCAGTATTTT.

In its sample, this clonotype was seen a few times. The chain uses TRBV6-2 or TRBV6-3 and TRBJ2-1, with 10 positions matching TRBD2. The CDR3 has 15 amino acids. Germline CDR1 is MNHEY and CDR2 is SVGEGT. The ends lost 6 bases at V and 3 bases at J; junction bases unmatched: 5. CDR3 sequence: CASSPLAGFYNEQFF. Written as DNA, the CDR3 is TGTGCCAGCAGCCCACTAGCGGGATTCTACAATGAGCAGTTCTTC.